This T cell receptor (beta chain) was documented in a study of cytomegalovirus exposure and HLA in healthy donors listed by TCRdb under 2017. A note on the overall study: According to an earlier analysis of a few hundred of the donors, roughly 180 million T cells yielded 90 million to 130 million unique TCR beta sequences and 276 Gb of sequence data. Around 300 gigabases of sequencing data and 78 million or so unique TCR sequences were included in an early release covering about 700 HLA-typed donors. Among the roughly 400 genotyped donors, approximately 76% belonged to the genetic ancestry cluster associated with self-reported Caucasian donors. The study aimed to test whether cataloging public T cell receptors could reveal signatures of past pathogen exposure. The study used immunosequencing to profile the T cell repertoires of approximately 650 subjects and linked those repertoires to cytomegalovirus serostatus. A separate validation cohort of about 110 different subjects was used in addition to the approximately 700-subject first cohort. High-throughput TCR immunosequencing, statistical association of individual TCRs with disease status, and machine learning were combined to predict cytomegalovirus infection status. To study patterns of TCR occurrence, a later analysis re-analyzed previously published TCR beta repertoires from 666 donors and added high-resolution HLA genotyping. Rather than using new phenotypic data, the later analysis identified candidate immune exposures from TCR beta sequences and from how often those sequences occurred across donors. In an earlier analysis of 587 of the donors, high-throughput TCR beta sequencing was used to judge whether each TCR beta V gene segment behaved as functional or pseudogenic. Donor age, sex, ethnicity and CMV serostatus were compiled together with the repertoire data. Genome-wide SNP genotypes for about 60% of the roughly 700 donors were used in a later genetic analysis, which treated that subset as a discovery cohort. All discovery cohort repertoires had been generated using a single sequencing platform. HLA typing covered class I and class II loci at four-digit resolution. Typing coverage differed by locus: A, B, C, DRB1 and DQB1 were typed in about 620-640 donors, DQA1 in approximately 520, DPA1 in over 600, and DPB1 in roughly 470. Five DR-DQ haplotypes were treated as single units for association and clustering because of strong linkage in the cohort. On average, 235,054 unique TCR beta nucleotide sequences were sequenced per donor among 398 genotyped donors of the cohort, with roughly a sixth of those sequences being non-productive. Points the paper makes about the study in general: HLA typing was unavailable for some donors at each locus, so association tests used only the typed subset. In an earlier analysis of more than 450 of the donors, most TCR beta V segments were observed in productive rearrangements about 87% or about 30% of the time, broadly matching IMGT annotations. A later analysis found that most CMV-associated TCR beta chains appeared HLA-restricted, with HLA associations seemingly driven largely by CMV exposure. Specific HLA alleles were associated with over 15,000 TCR beta sequences at a false discovery rate of 0.05 in a later analysis. Linkage disequilibrium might explain the correlated functional status among segregating V segments, but an unknown experimental factor could not be ruled out. A group of highly shared sequence variants was considered likely to be a technical artifact of the sequencing pipeline. A later analysis found that TCR association rates varied across HLA loci, with DRB1 alleles showing the most associated TCRs and HLA-C alleles the fewest. Assigning TCR associations to individual alleles was difficult when HLA alleles, especially DR and DQ, strongly co-occurred. The authors suggested that the approach could potentially be generalized to other disease states and immunological phenotypes. Three of the identified cytomegalovirus-associated TCR beta chains were confirmed in vitro to be specific for cytomegalovirus antigens. Presence/absence analyses assumed roughly uniform sequencing depth across donors, an assumption that may not hold. The study gave a list of about 160 TCR beta chains associated with cytomegalovirus. In both the original and validation cohorts, the classifier was reported to diagnose cytomegalovirus status with high specificity and sensitivity. A later analysis reported that several top co-occurrence clusters appeared linked to parvovirus B19, influenza, CMV and Epstein-Barr virus. The 87-base-pair reads could not distinguish some IMGT-functional V segments, including TRBV6-2 and TRBV6-3, so those segments were excluded. A later analysis found that HLA-associated TCR beta chains were more clonally expanded and had lower generation probabilities than equally common non-associated chains. In this cohort, only TCR beta chains were sequenced, and detectable features were limited by the absence of alpha or paired-chain data. Because counts were too low, some 17 rarely observed V segments, including chromosome 9 orphons, were excluded from the earlier analysis of several hundred of the donors. For the cohort, immune exposure information was limited to CMV serostatus. According to a later genetic analysis, donors in an Asian-associated ancestry cluster had fewer N-insertions in productive TCRs than the roughly 660-donor mean. Across donors, most TCR sequences were observed very rarely, whereas some public TCRs were present in many individuals. A further reported finding was that TCR beta sequences accurately predicted the HLA-A and HLA-B alleles for most subjects in the first cohort. An association between a missense DCLRE1C variant and V-gene and J-gene trimming of TCR beta chains was found in a later genetic analysis and replicated in an independent cohort.

Of note for this clone: Its antigen has not been determined. Base qualities are not provided; no much larger clone lies one nucleotide away.

Library method: the immunoSEQ multiplex PCR assay. The multiplex PCR relied on a mix of 60 forward primers for TCR Vbeta segments and 13 reverse primers for TCR Jbeta segments. The CDR3 region of rearranged TCR beta genes was amplified from genomic DNA with a multiplex PCR assay. Amplified TCR beta libraries were sequenced as 87-base-pair reads on the Illumina HiSeq System. The study's own analysis went as follows. A later analysis counted about 76 million unique TCR beta chains across the 650 to 800 repertoires, and 9.5 million to 11 million of these chains were shared by at least two donors. Raw reads were error-corrected and collapsed into unique sequences by a nearest-neighbor algorithm in which closely related sequences were merged to remove PCR and sequencing errors. Alignment of CDR3 sequences to IMGT reference sequences was used to assign V, D and J gene segments. For a sequence to be retained, a match of at least six nucleotides was required to both a V gene segment and a J gene segment. Rearrangements were called productive when the CDR3 lacked stop codons and stayed in frame with V and J; all others were non-productive. Following IMGT convention, CDR3 was defined as the stretch from the second conserved V-encoded cysteine to the conserved J-encoded phenylalanine. In an earlier analysis of approximately 590 of the donors, sequences lacking an unambiguous match to a single V gene segment were excluded. An earlier analysis of a few hundred of the donors called V segments functional above 56.7% productive rearrangements and segregating when the between-donor standard deviation exceeded 5%. A statistical classification framework was built to diagnose cytomegalovirus status from the catalog of TCR beta chain sequences. A later analysis assigned V and J genes by comparing TCR nucleotide sequences with IMGT/GENE-DB human TR gene sequences. The TCRdist pipeline was used in a later analysis to assign CDR3 sequences and most-parsimonious VDJ recombination scenarios. In a later analysis, every TCR beta chain was defined by the combination of its CDR3 amino acid sequence and its V-gene family, and reads without a unique V-gene family were dropped. In a later analysis, 450 to 600 highly shared, low-generation-probability nucleotide sequences were removed to address suspected cross-contamination and a sequencing artifact. In a later analysis, a clonal expansion index for each public chain was calculated from normalized within-repertoire ranks of inferred template counts. A later analysis computed generation probabilities with a VDJ recombination model fitted to out-of-frame rearrangements, and checked the results against IGoR. Hypergeometric tests were used in a later analysis to score TCR-TCR, TCR-HLA and TCR-CMV co-occurrence, with a repertoire-size bias correction applied to the TCR pairs. A later analysis estimated false discovery rates by permuting HLA or CMV assignments 20 times. A later analysis grouped co-occurring TCRs with DBSCAN, adding TCRdist sequence similarity when clustering within HLA-allele-positive subsets. Co-occurrence clustering excluded repertoires with fewer than 30,000 or more than 120,000 public chains, plus five with anomalous nucleotide sharing. Imported from immuneACCESS, the table was reduced by TCRdb to in-frame sequences with V and J called. These copies leave out some clones; in studies compared against another copy, an unresolved V gene accounts for under half, and the cause of the remainder is not known. The DNA gave D and trimming, while V, J and clone size come from that table. The sample has under 85,000 clones on record, roughly 78% of them singletons. The ten largest clones capture approximately 4.2% of the sample.

In total, approximately 700 healthy bone marrow donors made up the cohort. Cohort members were all nominally healthy when sampled, although unrecorded immune exposures were likely present. The donor tested CMV seronegative, placing the donor among the 300 to 450 seronegative members of the cohort. Each donor provided a peripheral blood sample, and peripheral blood mononuclear cells were used for TCR beta sequencing. Genomic DNA was extracted from the blood cell samples with the Qiagen DNeasy Blood Extraction Kit. The CDR3 goes from the cysteine to the phenylalanine over 14 residues. Only the CDR3 DNA stays, 42 bases, in frame from base 1. Based on the germline V gene, the CDR1 and CDR2 sequences are SGHVS and FQNEAQ. V is shortened by 2 bases, J by 3 bases, and the region joining them spans 10 bases.

This chain is built from TRBV7-8 and TRBJ1-2, and TRBD1 may be the D gene, going by 5 matching bases. Sequenced input: PBMCs. This TCR was recovered from a woman aged 25 to 39 in good health and CMV-seronegative. The CDR3 protein: CASSLTRDYYGYTF. In nucleotides, the sequence is TGTGCCAGCAGCTTAACAAGGGACTACTATGGCTACACCTTC.